A single sample gave rise to the 22 T cell receptor beta chains below, sequenced in a study of blood T cell repertoires in COVID-19. Some clones are missing from TCRdb's copy, which holds only in-frame ones; the method was immunoSEQ multiplex PCR. The sample has about 180,000 clones, about 72% seen once. Sequencing was carried out using PBMCs or T cells enriched from blood (not recorded which). These receptor sequences come from a woman aged 50 to 60 who had recovered from COVID-19.

The chain carries TRBV9 and TRBJ2-5; possible D gene TRBD1, 6 bases. The CDR3 runs to 13 residues. Trimming took 1 base from V and 5 from J, leaving 9 bases between them. The germline V gene encodes CDR1 SGDLS and CDR2 YYNGEE. The CDR3 DNA is TGTGCCAGCAGCGTAAACCAGGGGGAGACCCAGTACTTC. Translating it yields CASSVNQGETQYF.

The chain employs TRBV30 and TRBJ2-3, with D unclear. Trimming took off 0 bases at V and 1 base at J, with 5 bases between the two ends. The germline V gene encodes CDR1 GTSNPN and CDR2 SVGIG (reference sequence). The CDR3 extends over 13 amino acids. The CDR3 coding sequence is TGTGCCTGGAGTGTGCGGCGCACAGATACGCAGTATTTT. This sequence encodes CAWSVRRTDTQYF.

J is TRBJ2-1 and V is TRBV11-2, with unresolved D. CDR1 is SGHAT, CDR2 FQNNGV, per germline. This CDR3 is built from 12 residues. V was clipped by 3 bases and J by 5 bases, with 5 bases between them. Here the CDR3 reads CASSFVHNEQFF. DNA of the CDR3: TGTGCCAGCAGCTTCGTCCACAATGAGCAGTTCTTC.

With regard to this clone: Other DNA sequences in this specimen translate into the identical CDR3. V gene TRBV28 combines with J gene TRBJ2-7; 8 bases are a match to TRBD1. V trimming: 4 bases; J trimming: 3 bases; junction bases outside the gene matches: 2. CDR1 MDHEN and CDR2 SYDVKM come from the germline V gene. The CDR3 totals 13 residues. The CDR3: CASSSGQGYEQYF. CDR3 bases: TGTGCCAGCAGTTCCGGACAGGGCTACGAGCAGTACTTC.

This sequence joins TRBV24-1 and TRBJ1-2; D ambiguous. The CDR3 totals 13 residues. The germline V gene has CDR1 KGHDR and CDR2 SFDVKD. V lost 3 bases, J lost 8 bases, and 12 bases lay in between. CDR3 loop: CATSDETTGGYTF. DNA of the CDR3: TGTGCCACCAGTGATGAGACTACGGGAGGCTACACCTTC.

The chain combines TRBV2 with TRBJ2-5; 7 bases line up with TRBD1. J was trimmed by 5 bases and V by 4 bases; bases with no gene match: 7. CDR3 length equals 14 residues. Germline values: CDR1 SNHLY, CDR2 FYNNEI. The CDR3 DNA is TGTGCCAGCAGTGCTAACAGGGGTAGTGAGACCCAGTACTTC. Amino acid sequence: CASSANRGSETQYF.

The gene calls are TRBV27 and TRBJ1-5; D perhaps matches TRBD1 (6 bases). Germline CDR1 MNHEY, CDR2 SMNVEV (reference sequence). Trimming shortened V by 4 bases and J by 1 base, and 8 bases separated the two germline ends. This CDR3 is 14 amino acids long. CDR3 residues: CASSSTGSNQPQHF. As DNA, the CDR3 is TGTGCCAGCAGTTCCACAGGGAGCAATCAGCCCCAGCATTTT.

Only one count was recorded for this clone. The chain employs TRBV19 and TRBJ2-7; 12 bases agree with TRBD2. The length of the CDR3 is 13 residues. CDR1 and CDR2 from the germline V gene are LNHDA and SQIVND (reference sequence). V was clipped by 6 bases and J by 7 bases; unmatched bases: 4. CDR3 amino acids: CASSLAGGGEQYF. The CDR3 region has the DNA TGTGCCAGTAGCCTAGCGGGAGGGGGTGAGCAGTACTTC.

The chain combines TRBV5-8 with TRBJ1-1, with a weak D call TRBD1 (5 bases). Between the trimmed V and J ends, which lost 4 bases and 3 bases, there was a span of 13 bases. The length of the CDR3 is 14 residues. From germline, CDR1 is SGHTS and CDR2 YDEGEE. The CDR3 spells CASSVAPRDTEAFF. CDR3 nucleotide sequence: TGTGCCAGCAGCGTGGCCCCCAGGGACACTGAAGCTTTCTTT.

The chain has TRBV2 and TRBJ2-5; possibly TRBD1 for D (7 bases). The CDR3 covers 15 residues. The V end was cut by 4 bases, the J end by 5 bases, with 17 bases between. Germline CDR1 reads SNHLY; CDR2 reads FYNNEI. The CDR3 coding sequence is TGTGCCAGCAGTGTGGGGCAGGGGGGATTCGAGACCCAGTACTTC. Its translation: CASSVGQGGFETQYF.

This chain links TRBV12-3 or TRBV12-4 with TRBJ1-5; D is unclear. Trimming pared 3 bases from V and 5 bases from J, leaving 5 bases between. The CDR3 extends over 12 amino acids. CDR3 region: CASSFADQPQHF. The CDR3 nucleotides are TGTGCCAGCAGTTTTGCGGATCAGCCCCAGCATTTT.

This clone was detected many times. The chain carries TRBV7-3 and TRBJ2-5; tentatively, D is TRBD2 (5 bases). The CDR3 extends over 13 amino acids. V was pared by 4 bases and J by 5 bases, with 11 bases between. Germline-derived CDR1 and CDR2 are SGHTA and FQGTGA. The DNA of the CDR3 is TGTGCCAGCAGCTCCGGGAACGGCGAGACCCAGTACTTC. Translated, it gives CASSSGNGETQYF.

This clone occurred once. The chain links TRBV28 to TRBJ2-7, with D tentatively TRBD2 (6 bases). This CDR3 comprises 13 residues. CDR1 MDHEN and CDR2 SYDVKM come from the germline V gene. Trimming pared 4 bases from V and 8 bases from J, leaving 15 bases between. CDR3 DNA sequence: TGTGCCAGCAGTTCGGGACTTTTCAACCAGCAGTACTTC. This sequence encodes CASSSGLFNQQYF.

The rearrangement uses TRBV6-5 and TRBJ2-5; tentatively, D is TRBD2 (6 bases). The germline V gene has CDR1 MNHEY and CDR2 SVGAGI. V lost 1 base and J 0 bases, leaving 9 bases between the germline ends. The length of the CDR3 is 15 residues. The CDR3 sequence: CASSYYGGNQETQYF. DNA of the CDR3: TGTGCCAGCAGTTACTACGGAGGGAACCAAGAGACCCAGTACTTC.

This chain joins TRBV19 and TRBJ2-1; maybe TRBD1 (6 bases). The CDR3 consists of 16 residues. Germline V CDR1 and CDR2: LNHDA, SQIVND (reference sequence). The germline V and J ends were trimmed by 6 bases and 5 bases, with 20 bases remaining between them. The CDR3 here is CASRPRGGTSHNEQFF. For the CDR3, the DNA is TGTGCCAGTAGGCCTAGGGGTGGGACATCCCACAATGAGCAGTTCTTC. Full variable domain (outside the CDR3, taken from reference TRBV19 and TRBJ2-1): DGGITQSPKYLFRKEGQNVTLSCEQNLNHDAMYWYRQDPGQGLRLIYYSQIVNDFQKGDIAEGYSVSREKKESFPLTVTSAQKNPTAFYLCASRPRGGTSHNEQFFGPGTRLTVL.

Turning to this clone: A far more abundant clone sits one base away, making this likely a read error. The V gene is TRBV7-9, the J gene TRBJ1-6, with D unclear. Per germline, CDR1 SEHNR and CDR2 FQNEAQ (reference sequence). The CDR3 is 15 amino acids. Trimming took 1 base from V and 0 from J, leaving 4 bases between them. The CDR3 nucleotides are TGTGCCAGCAGCTTAGGTAGCTCCTATAATTCACCCCTCCACTTT. It encodes CASSLGSSYNSPLHF.

In its sample, this clone was seen once. This rearrangement joins TRBV5-1 to TRBJ2-6; 10 positions match TRBD1. V was clipped by 6 bases and J by 4 bases; unmatched bases: 10. Germline CDR1 is SGHRS and CDR2 is YFSETQ. The CDR3 sequence is 17 residues long. The CDR3 region is CASTQTGGNSGANVLTF. CDR3 coding DNA: TGCGCCAGCACCCAGACAGGGGGCAACTCGGGGGCCAACGTCCTGACTTTC.

This chain uses TRBV2 with TRBJ2-1, with TRBD2 matching 8 bases. CDR1 SNHLY and CDR2 FYNNEI come from the germline V gene. This CDR3 contains 15 residues. With V trimmed by 3 bases and J by 5 bases, 6 bases remained unmatched. CDR3 amino acids: CASSDTGGPNNEQFF. The DNA of the CDR3 is TGTGCCAGCAGTGATACGGGAGGGCCTAACAATGAGCAGTTCTTC.

This chain uses TRBV2 with TRBJ1-4; D possibly corresponds to TRBD1 (5 bases). Germline loops: CDR1 SNHLY, CDR2 FYNNEI. There are 14 residues in the CDR3. V lost 9 bases and J lost 8, with 19 bases in between. The CDR3 DNA reads as TGTGCCAGTGGAGGGTCGGGAAGGGGAGAAAAACTGTTTTTT. Its translation: CASGGSGRGEKLFF.

This chain links TRBV12-5 with TRBJ2-2, with D perhaps matching TRBD2 (5 bases). Germline CDR1 LGHNT, CDR2 FRNRAP. CDR3 length: 14 amino acids. V was cut by 1 base and J by 6 bases, with 9 bases left in between. In DNA form, the CDR3 reads TGTGCTAGTGGTTTGGGCCGGGAAGCCGGGGAGCTGTTTTTT. It codes for CASGLGREAGELFF.

The chain uses TRBV27 and TRBJ2-5; D might be TRBD1 (6 bases). This CDR3 spans 14 amino acids. Trimming removed 6 bases at V and 5 bases at J, with 16 bases between. Looked up from germline, CDR1 is MNHEY and CDR2 is SMNVEV (reference sequence). CDR3 loop: CASSPNRVSETQYF. CDR3 nucleotides: TGTGCCAGCAGCCCGAACAGGGTTTCTGAGACCCAGTACTTC.

The chain recombines TRBV7-2 with TRBJ2-5, with 10 bases aligning to TRBD1. The trim removed 1 base at V and 4 bases at J, leaving 3 bases unmatched. The CDR3 is 15 amino acids. Germline V gene lookup returns CDR1 SGHTA and CDR2 FQGNSA. In nucleotides, the CDR3 is TGTGCCAGCAGCTTAGTAGGACAGGGGGGAGAGACCCAGTACTTC. It translates to CASSLVGQGGETQYF. Full variable domain (remainder filled in from reference TRBV7-2 and TRBJ2-5): GAGVSQSPSNKVTEKGKDVELRCDPISGHTALYWYRQSLGQGLEFLIYFQGNSAPDKSGLPSDRFSAERTGGSVSTLTIQRTQQEDSAVYLCASSLVGQGGETQYFGPGTRLLVL.